These T cell receptor beta chains were read from a single sample in a study of OX40 agonist ivuxolimab in advanced cancers. Sequenced by immunoSEQ multiplex PCR; TCRdb stores in-frame clones only, minus some. The table lists roughly 64,000 clones, 70% to 90% of them singletons. The sequencing used CD4+ or CD8+ T cells sorted from blood, collected in a trial of the OX40 agonist ivuxolimab. These receptors came from an adult with an advanced solid tumor such as melanoma, head and neck, liver or kidney cancer. Each CDR3 is given with its conserved first and last residue. A D gene is named only where the DNA matches it firmly. Clone size is stated in some rows and not others, as once, few, many or a class when expanded.

>TRBV5-1|-|TRBJ2-5|TRBD2
TGCGCCAGCAGCTTGGGGCTAGCGGCTGAGACCCAGTACTTC
CASSLGLAAETQYF
>TRBV9|-|TRBJ2-7|TRBD2
TGTGCCAGCAGCCCAGGGACTACATCCTACGAGCAGTACTTC
CASSPGTTSYEQYF
>TRBV10-3|-|TRBJ2-2|-
TGTGCCATCAGCGGGACACCGACCGGGGAGCTGTTTTTT
CAISGTPTGELFF
>TRBV9|few|TRBJ2-7|TRBD1
TGTGCCAGCAGCGTAGGAGGGGGCAACTACGAGCAGTACTTC
CASSVGGGNYEQYF
>TRBV9|-|TRBJ2-3|-
TGTGCCAGCAGCGTTGGGCTAGCGAGGGGTCGGGATACGCAGTATTTT
CASSVGLARGRDTQYF
>TRBV5-1|-|TRBJ2-3|TRBD2
TGCGCCAGCAGCCCCGGGGAGGGGGATACGCAGTATTTT
CASSPGEGDTQYF
>TRBV29-1|-|TRBJ2-4|-
TGCAGCGTTGTGAAAAGGTGGGACGCCGAAGCCAAAAACATTCAGTACTTC
CSVVKRWDAEAKNIQYF
>TRBV20-1|-|TRBJ2-5|-
TGCAGTGCTAAAATAAGGGAGACCCAGTACTTC
CSAKIRETQYF
>TRBV21-1|-|TRBJ2-7|-
TGTGCCAGCAGCAAAGGGGAATACGAGCAGTACTTC
CASSKGEYEQYF
>TRBV14|-|TRBJ2-1|TRBD2
TGTGCCAGCAGCCAGGCCCACGGGACTAGCGGCTACAATGAGCAGTTCTTC
CASSQAHGTSGYNEQFF
>TRBV9|-|TRBJ1-5|-
TGTGCCAGCAGCGTAGAAGGTGGGCAGCCCCAGCATTTT
CASSVEGGQPQHF
>TRBV28|once|TRBJ2-3|-
TGTGCCAGCTCGTTTGGGCTAGGGTTTCCCACAGGTACGCAGTATTTT
CASSFGLGFPTGTQYF
>TRBV9|-|TRBJ1-5|-
TGTGCCAGCAGCTTCCCATGGGTGGTGGCCCAGCATTTT
CASSFPWVVAQHF
>TRBV7-2|-|TRBJ2-1|TRBD1
TGTGCCAGCAGCTTATGGGACAGCTATGAGCAGTTCTTC
CASSLWDSYEQFF
>TRBV2|-|TRBJ1-2|-
TGTGCCAGCAGTGAAGAATCAAAGGGGGGCAACTATGGCTACACCTTC
CASSEESKGGNYGYTF
>TRBV28|-|TRBJ2-7|TRBD2
TGTGCCAGCAGTTTTGGACTAGTCGGAAGTGAGCAGTACTTC
CASSFGLVGSEQYF
>TRBV6-6|-|TRBJ2-2|-
TGTGCCAGCAGTTACTCGTTGGAGGGGGCTGTCGGGGAGCTGTTTTTT
CASSYSLEGAVGELFF
>TRBV4-1|-|TRBJ1-5|-
TGCGCCAGCAGCCAAGATTACCCTCGGGGGGCGAATCAGCCCCAGCATTTT
CASSQDYPRGANQPQHF
>TRBV19|-|TRBJ2-5|-
TGTGCCAGTAGTTCTAACGCCGGGGCCCAGTACTTC
CASSSNAGAQYF
>TRBV7-3|-|TRBJ1-4|-
TGTGCCAGCAGCTCCCAGGGTGGGGAAAAACTGTTTTTT
CASSSQGGEKLFF
>TRBV5-1|-|TRBJ1-4|-
TGCGCCAGCAGCGAGGGGACTGGGGGCCATGAAAAACTGTTTTTT
CASSEGTGGHEKLFF
>TRBV6-1|once|TRBJ2-3|-
TGTGCCAGCAGACGCGAACGTAGGACAGATACGCAGTATTTT
CASRRERRTDTQYF
>TRBV7-3|-|TRBJ2-1|TRBD2
TGTGCCAGCAGCTCCGTCCGGGGGGGTGAGCAGTTCTTC
CASSSVRGGEQFF
>TRBV11-2|-|TRBJ2-1|-
TGTGCCAGCAGCTTCGGCAGAGAGAATGAGCAGTTCTTC
CASSFGRENEQFF